Sequencing of this T cell receptor beta chain was carried out in a study of T cell responses to AZD1222 COVID-19 vaccine. Broader study findings: Baseline antibody screening turned up just six or seven seropositive AZD1222 recipients. Possibly, clonal diversity was underestimated; donors were largely white British and included more females. At 160-218 and 743-854, vaccine-associated CD4 TCRs were dominant, and they spanned spike. After the peak T cell response, and only then, were repertoires sampled.

The V end lost 0 bases, the J end lost 6 bases, and 16 bases lay between the germline ends. The CDR3 totals 16 residues. Germline-derived CDR1 and CDR2 are LGHNA and YNFKEQ. Sequencing was performed with immunoSEQ multiplex PCR; in TCRdb, only in-frame clones are kept and a portion is missing. The sample yields about 70,000 clones, around 90% seen once. A note on this clone: The antigen is unknown.

This receptor was identified in an adult who received the AZD1222 COVID-19 vaccine. The chain is built from TRBV4-2 and TRBJ2-3, with D perhaps given as TRBD1 or TRBD2 (6 bases each). The specimen comprised peripheral blood, sampled 28 days after the second AZD1222 dose. The CDR3 nucleotides are TGTGCCAGCAGCCAAGATAAATCTGGAGGGGGGGATACGCAGTATTTT. It encodes CASSQDKSGGGDTQYF.